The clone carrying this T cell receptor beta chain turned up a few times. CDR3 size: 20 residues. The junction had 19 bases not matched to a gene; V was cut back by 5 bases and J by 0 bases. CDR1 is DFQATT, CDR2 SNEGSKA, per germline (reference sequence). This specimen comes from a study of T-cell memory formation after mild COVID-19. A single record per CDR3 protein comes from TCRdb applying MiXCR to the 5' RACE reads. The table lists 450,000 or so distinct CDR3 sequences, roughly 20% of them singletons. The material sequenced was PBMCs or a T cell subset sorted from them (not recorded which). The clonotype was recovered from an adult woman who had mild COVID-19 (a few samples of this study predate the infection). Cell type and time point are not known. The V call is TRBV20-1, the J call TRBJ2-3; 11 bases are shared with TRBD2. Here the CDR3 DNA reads TGCAGTGCTGAGAGGTCCCTAGCGGGGGGCCGAACCTTTAGCACAGATACGCAGTATTTT. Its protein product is CSAERSLAGGRTFSTDTQYF.